The 32 T cell receptor beta chains listed next were all sequenced from one sample in a study of CD8 T cells in ankylosing spondylitis. Their cognate antigens are unknown. Study-wide findings and caveats: Ankylosing spondylitis blood seemed to carry a telltale TCR beta motif made of under ten highly homologous variants.

TCRdb processed the 5' RACE reads anew with MiXCR; each CDR3 protein has one entry. Of some 800,000 distinct CDR3 sequences listed, 10% to 15% are singletons. The specimen was blood, either unsorted or a sorted T cell fraction (not recorded which). Receptors were obtained from a male donor with ankylosing spondylitis.

This clonotype has at least ten counts. The J gene is TRBJ2-1, the V gene TRBV2; D is uncertain. CDR3 length equals 14 residues. In germline, CDR1 is SNHLY, CDR2 FYNNEI. Trimming took 5 bases from V and 2 from J, leaving 10 bases between them. The CDR3: CASSPDLAYNEQFF. The CDR3 bases are TGTGCCAGCAGTCCGGATCTTGCCTACAATGAGCAGTTCTTC.

Ten or more counts support this clonotype. This chain uses TRBV12-3 or TRBV12-4 with TRBJ1-4; D gene uncertain. The CDR3 covers 15 residues. V was cut by 1 base and J by 7 bases, with 13 bases left in between. The DNA of the CDR3 is TGTGCCAGCAGTTTAGTTCGGAGAGGTTTTGAAAAACTGTTTTTT. This encodes CASSLVRRGFEKLFF.

This clonotype has more than one count but fewer than ten. V and J are TRBV5-1 and TRBJ2-3; a possible D gene is TRBD2 (6 bases). Trimming removed 4 bases at V and 6 bases at J, with 18 bases between. Germline assignment: CDR1 SGHRS and CDR2 YFSETQ. The CDR3 loop spans 15 amino acids. The CDR3 region is CASSPWAGRSDTQYF. CDR3 nucleotide sequence: TGCGCCAGCAGCCCTTGGGCGGGACGATCGGATACGCAGTATTTT.

V usage is TRBV28 and J usage is TRBJ2-1; TRBD2 matches at 11 bases. CDR1 is MDHEN and CDR2 is SYDVKM in the germline V gene. The junction had 9 bases not matched to a gene; V was cut back by 4 bases and J by 4 bases. This CDR3 region has 17 residues. The CDR3 nucleotides are TGTGCCAGCAGTTCGATTAGCGGGAGGGCCTTGTACAATGAGCAGTTCTTC. The encoded protein is CASSSISGRALYNEQFF. The complete variable domain, with remaining parts taken from reference TRBV28 and TRBJ2-1, reads DVKVTQSSRYLVKRTGEKVFLECVQDMDHENMFWYRQDPGLGLRLIYFSYDVKMKEKGDIPEGYSVSREKKERFSLILESASTNQTSMYLCASSSISGRALYNEQFFGPGTRLTVL.

The chain has TRBV18 and TRBJ2-7, with D tentatively TRBD1 or TRBD2 (5 bases each). The CDR3 length is 12 residues. Germline V CDR1 and CDR2: KGHSH, LQKENI. Between the trimmed V and J ends, which lost 6 bases and 9 bases, there was a span of 15 bases. CDR3 DNA: TGTGCCAGCTCCGACCAGAGGGGTTCGCAGTACTTC. Protein sequence: CASSDQRGSQYF.

This clonotype was detected only a few times. The chain recombines TRBV3-1 with TRBJ2-2, with a tentative D call TRBD1 (5 bases). Germline CDR1 and CDR2: LGHDT and YNNKEL (reference sequence). The ends were cut back, 1 base at V and 4 bases at J, with 10 bases in the middle. The CDR3 totals 15 residues. The CDR3 bases are TGTGCCAGCAGCCAAGTTTTGACAGTCACCGGGGAGCTGTTTTTT. Translated: CASSQVLTVTGELFF.

This clonotype has a handful of counts. The chain couples TRBV10-3 to TRBJ1-2; maybe TRBD1 (6 bases). Trimming pared 6 bases from V and 6 bases from J, leaving 14 bases between. CDR3 length: 13 amino acids. The germline gives CDR1 ENHRY, CDR2 SYGVKD. This chain's CDR3 is CAISGQFNDGYTF. CDR3 DNA sequence: TGTGCCATCAGCGGACAGTTCAACGATGGCTACACCTTC.

This chain connects TRBV6-5 to TRBJ2-2, with a weak D call TRBD2 (5 bases). Germline assignment: CDR1 MNHEY and CDR2 SVGAGI. The CDR3 consists of 15 residues. Trimming left V 2 bases short and J 0 bases short, with 7 bases between. CDR3 loop: CASSYRGSNTGELFF. The CDR3 nucleotides read TGTGCCAGCAGTTACCGGGGTTCGAACACCGGGGAGCTGTTTTTT.

This chain joins TRBV5-4 and TRBJ2-3; 12 bases fit TRBD2. The CDR3 runs 16 residues. Germline V lookup: CDR1 SGHNT, CDR2 YYREEE (reference sequence). Trimming removed 3 bases from V and 3 bases from J; junction bases left unmatched: 5. The CDR3 nucleotides read TGTGCCAGCAGCTCAAGGACTAGCGGGATGACAGATACGCAGTATTTT. This gives the protein CASSSRTSGMTDTQYF.

This clonotype was picked up a small number of times. V usage is TRBV20-1 and J usage is TRBJ2-7; perhaps D is TRBD1 or TRBD2 (5 bases each). The CDR3 runs to 13 residues. CDR1 is DFQATT, CDR2 SNEGSKA, per germline (reference sequence). Trimming pared 5 bases from V and 6 bases from J, leaving 17 bases between. As DNA, the CDR3 is TGCAGTGCTCAAGACCAGGTCGGGGCCGAGCAGTACTTC. Its protein product is CSAQDQVGAEQYF.

This clonotype was observed a few times. The chain couples TRBV20-1 to TRBJ2-7, with 9 bases matching TRBD1. The germline gives CDR1 DFQATT, CDR2 SNEGSKA (reference sequence). Trimming at V came to 0 bases and at J to 5 bases, leaving 11 bases not matched to a gene. The CDR3 contains 16 residues. The CDR3 nucleotides read TGCAGTGCTAGAGATTGGGGGGGACAGGGATTCGACGAGCAGTACTTC. It encodes CSARDWGGQGFDEQYF.

The rearrangement links TRBV11-2 to TRBJ1-6; TRBD1 agrees at 9 bases. Trimming removed 6 bases from V and 11 bases from J; junction bases left unmatched: 11. Germline CDR1 SGHAT, CDR2 FQNNGV. The CDR3 sequence is 15 residues long. The CDR3 DNA reads TGTGCCAGCAGTTTTACAGGGGGCGCAAAAACACCCCTCCACTTT. It is translated as CASSFTGGAKTPLHF.

This chain connects TRBV7-9 to TRBJ2-1; a weak D match, TRBD2 (6 bases). Germline-derived CDR1 and CDR2 are SEHNR and FQNEAQ (reference sequence). The CDR3 loop spans 13 amino acids. Trimming cost V 5 bases and J 10 bases, with 15 bases left between them. The CDR3 nucleotides are TGTGCCAGCAGCCCCCCGGGGGATGGCGAGCAGTTCTTC. Amino acids: CASSPPGDGEQFF.

V and J are TRBV20-1 and TRBJ2-3; no definite D call. V was pared by 3 bases and J by 4 bases, with 11 bases between. Germline V lookup: CDR1 DFQATT, CDR2 SNEGSKA (reference sequence). CDR3 size: 13 residues. CDR3 amino acids: CSASVEHPDTQYF. The CDR3 DNA reads as TGCAGTGCTAGTGTGGAACACCCAGATACGCAGTATTTT.

This rearrangement joins TRBV29-1 to TRBJ1-1; TRBD1 is a possible D gene (6 bases). The V end lost 1 base, the J end lost 1 base, and 10 bases lay between the germline ends. Germline V gene lookup returns CDR1 SQVTM and CDR2 ANQGSEA. This CDR3 has 14 amino acids. In DNA form, the CDR3 reads TGCAGCGTTGAAGCAGTCAGGGGGAACACTGAAGCTTTCTTT. Amino acids: CSVEAVRGNTEAFF.

Only a few counts were recorded for this clonotype. The chain has TRBV24-1 and TRBJ2-1; D is undetermined. The length of the CDR3 is 14 residues. Germline V gene data show CDR1 as KGHDR and CDR2 as SFDVKD. The ends were cut back, 0 bases at V and 6 bases at J, with 8 bases in the middle. In DNA form, the CDR3 reads TGTGCCACCAGTGATTTGGGCCCTATCAATGAGCAGTTCTTC. As protein: CATSDLGPINEQFF.

Only a few counts were recorded for this clonotype. The chain employs TRBV5-1 and TRBJ2-5; 8 nucleotides match TRBD1. The germline V gene has CDR1 SGHRS and CDR2 YFSETQ. V lost 3 bases to trimming and J lost 0 bases; unmatched junction nucleotides: 4. The CDR3 spans 15 residues. CDR3 sequence (DNA): TGCGCCAGCAGCTCCGACAGGGGACACCAAGAGACCCAGTACTTC. Encoded protein: CASSSDRGHQETQYF.

The genes are TRBV20-1 and TRBJ2-7; D remains unclear. The germline gives CDR1 DFQATT, CDR2 SNEGSKA (reference sequence). V lost 5 bases and J lost 3, with 14 bases in between. The CDR3 sequence is 13 residues long. As DNA, the CDR3 is TGCAGTGCTGATGATTGGGAAGACTACGAGCAGTACTTC. Its translation is CSADDWEDYEQYF.

Ten or more counts support this clonotype. The CDR3 region is CSARLLAGPETQYF. The CDR3 coding sequence is TGCAGTGCTAGACTTTTAGCGGGACCCGAGACCCAGTACTTC. The J gene is TRBJ2-5, the V gene TRBV20-1; 8 bases map to TRBD2. The CDR3 consists of 14 residues. The trim removed 2 bases at V and 5 bases at J, leaving 7 bases unmatched. Germline V gene data show CDR1 as DFQATT and CDR2 as SNEGSKA (reference sequence).

This clonotype occurred a few times. V is TRBV29-1 and J is TRBJ1-1, with D possibly matching TRBD1 (5 bases). The CDR3 extends over 12 amino acids. V was clipped by 2 bases and J by 9 bases, with 13 bases between them. Per germline, CDR1 SQVTM and CDR2 ANQGSEA. The CDR3 is CSVERGRGKAFF. The CDR3 DNA reads TGCAGCGTTGAAAGGGGCAGAGGGAAAGCTTTCTTT.

J is TRBJ2-6 and V is TRBV4-3; 7 bases align to TRBD2. Germline values: CDR1 LGHNA, CDR2 YSLEER. The J segment lost 0 bases and the V segment lost 3 bases, leaving 14 bases of the junction unmatched. This CDR3 contains 20 residues. The chain's CDR3 is CASSHASSGRLSSGANVLTF. The CDR3 DNA follows: TGCGCCAGCAGCCACGCCTCTAGCGGACGTTTAAGCTCTGGGGCCAACGTCCTGACTTTC.

This clonotype came up many times. The chain is built from TRBV7-2 and TRBJ2-1; TRBD2 might be the D (6 bases). Germline V CDR1 and CDR2: SGHTA, FQGNSA. Trimming stripped 5 bases from V and 2 bases from J, with 13 bases between. The CDR3 extends over 15 amino acids. The CDR3 here is CASSPSGLTYNEQFF. CDR3 bases: TGTGCCAGCAGCCCCTCGGGACTTACCTACAATGAGCAGTTCTTC.

V gene TRBV5-1 combines with J gene TRBJ2-7, with D hard to call. Deletions cut 7 bases from V and 0 bases from J, with 20 bases between. CDR1 SGHRS and CDR2 YFSETQ come from the germline V gene. There are 16 residues in the CDR3. CDR3 sequence: CASRRYDGVISYEQYF. The CDR3 DNA follows: TGCGCCAGCCGCCGATACGACGGCGTTATCTCCTACGAGCAGTACTTC.

The table lists this clonotype with a few counts. This chain connects TRBV30 to TRBJ2-1; 7 bases are a match to TRBD1. CDR3 size: 14 residues. Germline assignment: CDR1 GTSNPN and CDR2 SVGIG (reference sequence). The trim removed 2 bases at V and 3 bases at J, leaving 4 bases unmatched. The CDR3 region is CAWSRQGSYNEQFF. CDR3 bases: TGTGCCTGGAGTCGACAGGGTAGCTACAATGAGCAGTTCTTC.

V is TRBV28 and J is TRBJ1-5; D is uncertain. Trimming shortened V by 2 bases and J by 5 bases, and 10 bases separated the two germline ends. This CDR3 spans 14 amino acids. Germline-derived CDR1 and CDR2 are MDHEN and SYDVKM. The CDR3 reads CASSLGPGYQPQHF. The CDR3 nucleotides are TGTGCCAGCAGTTTAGGGCCGGGCTATCAGCCCCAGCATTTT.

This clonotype showed up many times. The chain couples TRBV29-1 to TRBJ2-5; unclear D gene. V was cut by 4 bases and J by 5 bases, with 14 bases left in between. The CDR3 is 13 amino acids. CDR1 is SQVTM and CDR2 is ANQGSEA in the germline V gene. CDR3 nucleotide sequence: TGCAGCGTTGTGACCCCACCTAGGGAGACCCAGTACTTC. This sequence encodes CSVVTPPRETQYF.

The chain is built from TRBV3-1 and TRBJ1-6; TRBD1 is a possible D gene (5 bases). The V and J ends lost 5 bases and 6 bases respectively, with 11 bases between them. This CDR3 is built from 14 residues. CDR1 is LGHDT and CDR2 is YNNKEL in the germline V gene (reference sequence). In DNA, the CDR3 is TGTGCCAGCAGCGAACGGGACGGTAATTCACCCCTCCACTTT. It encodes CASSERDGNSPLHF.

The sample holds a few counts of this clonotype. This sequence joins TRBV9 and TRBJ2-1; 9 bases agree with TRBD2. With 3 bases clipped from V and 4 bases from J, the junction kept 5 bases outside the gene matches. Germline V gene lookup returns CDR1 SGDLS and CDR2 YYNGEE. There are 15 residues in the CDR3. The CDR3 protein is CASSAGLASYNEQFF. The CDR3 coding sequence is TGTGCCAGCAGCGCGGGACTAGCATCATACAATGAGCAGTTCTTC.

This clonotype was picked up a small number of times. The rearrangement links TRBV10-3 to TRBJ1-1; D not resolved. Trimming shortened V by 3 bases and J by 0 bases, and 5 bases separated the two germline ends. CDR1 and CDR2 (germline): ENHRY, SYGVKD. This CDR3 is built from 13 residues. Written as DNA, the CDR3 is TGTGCCATCAGTGACGGATTGAACACTGAAGCTTTCTTT. Protein: CAISDGLNTEAFF.

This clonotype has a handful of counts. V and J are TRBV29-1 and TRBJ2-7; the D is unclear. The CDR3 is 14 residues long. CDR1 is SQVTM and CDR2 is ANQGSEA in the germline V gene. Trimming took 4 bases from V and 0 from J, leaving 13 bases between them. The CDR3 sequence is CSVGGGRSSYEQYF. The CDR3 nucleotides read TGCAGCGTTGGAGGCGGCAGAAGCTCCTACGAGCAGTACTTC.

This clonotype was observed a few times. The V gene is TRBV5-1, the J gene TRBJ2-2; D gene uncertain. Germline values: CDR1 SGHRS, CDR2 YFSETQ. The V gene lost 0 bases and the J gene lost 2 bases, with 8 bases spanning the gap. The CDR3 runs to 15 residues. Here the CDR3 reads CASSLEGLNTGELFF. The CDR3, as DNA: TGCGCCAGCAGCTTGGAGGGCCTAAACACCGGGGAGCTGTTTTTT.

The CDR3 sequence: CASSPHSNEQFF. CDR3 DNA: TGCGCCAGCAGCCCTCACAGCAATGAGCAGTTCTTC. The chain joins TRBV4-1 to TRBJ2-1; D remains unclear. V lost 4 bases to trimming and J lost 6 bases, with 7 bases between them. The CDR3 has 12 residues. Germline V gene sequence: CDR1 MGHRA, CDR2 YSYEKL.